This record concerns one T cell receptor beta chain sequence. The data belong to a study of blood T cell repertoires in COVID-19. Overall study context: Collection of acute and convalescent COVID-19 samples took place in the United States, Italy and Spain. Sample material is recorded as cDNA or gDNA derived from T cells, B-cell-depleted T cells, or PBMCs.

Study processing details: Scientists estimated how many nucleated cells there were by amplifying reference gene primers. TCRdb keeps only in-frame clones here, not all; method: immunoSEQ multiplex PCR. D and trimming were read from the DNA, whereas the V and J calls and clone size are those reported in that table. The sample records approximately 280,000 clones, approximately 91% being singletons. This CDR3 region has 16 residues. Germline CDR1 is SQVTM and CDR2 is ANQGSEA. With 3 bases removed from V and 0 bases from J, the gap between germline ends came to 17 bases. The clonotype was recovered from a man aged 18 to 30 with active or convalescent COVID-19. J is TRBJ1-2 and V is TRBV29-1, with a weak D call TRBD1 (5 bases). The sample taken for sequencing was peripheral blood. The CDR3 DNA follows: TGCAGCGTTGATTCGTTCTCGACAGTTCCTAACTATGGCTACACCTTC. Its translation: CSVDSFSTVPNYGYTF.